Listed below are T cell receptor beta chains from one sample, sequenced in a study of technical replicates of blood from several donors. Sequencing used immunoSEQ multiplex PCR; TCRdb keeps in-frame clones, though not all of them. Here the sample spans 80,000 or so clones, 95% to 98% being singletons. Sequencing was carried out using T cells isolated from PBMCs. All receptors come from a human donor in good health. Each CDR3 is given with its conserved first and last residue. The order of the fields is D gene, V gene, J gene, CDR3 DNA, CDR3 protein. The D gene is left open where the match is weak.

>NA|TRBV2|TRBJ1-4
TGTGCCACCAGGGTAGGGAGGGCAGATGAAAAACTGTTTTTT
CATRVGRADEKLFF
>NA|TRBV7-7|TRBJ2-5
TGTGCCAGCAGCTTGGGGCAAGGAGAGACCCAGTACTTC
CASSLGQGETQYF
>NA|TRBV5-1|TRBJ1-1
TGCGCCAGCAGCTTGTTAGGCGGAGAGAACACTGAAGCTTTCTTT
CASSLLGGENTEAFF
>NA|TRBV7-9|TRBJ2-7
TGTGCCAGCAGCTTAGGGAGGAAGCAGTACTTC
CASSLGRKQYF
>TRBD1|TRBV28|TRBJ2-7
TGTGCCAGCAGTAAAGGGGGCAGGGGCTACGAGCAGTACTTC
CASSKGGRGYEQYF
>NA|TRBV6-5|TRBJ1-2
TGTGCCAGCAAAGCGGAGTCAATGGGGGGCTACACCTTC
CASKAESMGGYTF
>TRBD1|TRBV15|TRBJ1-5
TGTGCCACCAGCCGTACAGGGGCCAACAATCAGCCCCAGCATTTT
CATSRTGANNQPQHF
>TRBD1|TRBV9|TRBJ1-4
TGTGCCAGCAGCGTAGGACAGGGGTCGGCTGAAAAACTGTTTTTT
CASSVGQGSAEKLFF
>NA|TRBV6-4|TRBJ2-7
TGTGCCAGCAGTTTGACAGGGAGGTCCGAGCAGTACTTC
CASSLTGRSEQYF
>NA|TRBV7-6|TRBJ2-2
TGTGCCAGCAGCTTAGCAGGAACCGATAAGGGGGCCGGGGAGCTGTTTTTT
CASSLAGTDKGAGELFF
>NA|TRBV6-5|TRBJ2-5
TGTGCCAGCAGTTACTCTCCATCCCCTGCTAGAGAGACCCAGTACTTC
CASSYSPSPARETQYF
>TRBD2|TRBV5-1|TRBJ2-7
TGCGCCAGCAGCCAGGGGACTAGCGGGACCGAGCAGTACTTC
CASSQGTSGTEQYF
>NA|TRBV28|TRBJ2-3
TGTGCCAGCATCCCCGGGCCTAGGGGTGCCACGCAGTATTTT
CASIPGPRGATQYF
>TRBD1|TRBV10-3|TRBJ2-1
TGTGCCATCAGTGACCGGGACAGGACCTACAATGAGCAGTTCTTC
CAISDRDRTYNEQFF
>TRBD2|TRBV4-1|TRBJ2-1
TGCGCCAGCAGCCAAGTGCAGACTAGCGGGGGGGTTGAGCAGTTCTTC
CASSQVQTSGGVEQFF
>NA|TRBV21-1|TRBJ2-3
TGTGCCAGCAGCAAAGCCAGGGGACAGGGGGCTGTAGATACGCAGTATTTT
CASSKARGQGAVDTQYF
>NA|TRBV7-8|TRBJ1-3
TGTGCCAGCAGGTCCTACTCTGGAAACACCATATATTTT
CASRSYSGNTIYF
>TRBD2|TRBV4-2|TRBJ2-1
TGTGCCAGCAGCCAGGGACTAGCGCGGTTCTTC
CASSQGLARFF
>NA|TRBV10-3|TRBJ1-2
TGTGCCATCAGTGAGTCAGGGCGTCCAGGGAAAAACTATGGCTACACCTTC
CAISESGRPGKNYGYTF
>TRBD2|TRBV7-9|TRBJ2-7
TGTGCCAGCAGCTTACTAGCGGGAGCGGGGGAGCAGTACTTC
CASSLLAGAGEQYF
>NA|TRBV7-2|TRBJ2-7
TGTGCCAGCAGCTTGGCTGACTGGTACTCTTTCTACGAGCAGTACTTC
CASSLADWYSFYEQYF
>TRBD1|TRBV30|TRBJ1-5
TGTGCCCCCCGGACAGGGGGCCTTGTAGGTCCCTATAGCAATCAGCCCCAGCATTTT
CAPRTGGLVGPYSNQPQHF
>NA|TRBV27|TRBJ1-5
TGTGCCAGCAGTTTGGTCGGAGACAATCAGCCCCAGCATTTT
CASSLVGDNQPQHF
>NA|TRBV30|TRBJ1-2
TGTGCCTGGCAGGGGTTCGGGAGGTGGGGTGGCTACACCTTC
CAWQGFGRWGGYTF